This record concerns one T cell receptor (beta chain) sequence. Trimming left V 1 base short and J 1 base short, with 17 bases between. CDR1 LGHNA and CDR2 YSLEER come from the germline V gene. This CDR3 comprises 18 residues. Method: immunoSEQ multiplex PCR; TCRdb's copy keeps in-frame clones and lacks some. The repertoire holds fewer than 250,000 clones, with approximately 87% as singletons. The sample belongs to a study of cytomegalovirus exposure and HLA in healthy donors. This receptor was obtained from a man between 18 and 29 years old in good health and CMV-seronegative. Sequencing was carried out using PBMCs. The rearrangement links TRBV4-3 to TRBJ1-3; D not certain. In nucleotides, the CDR3 is TGCGCCAGCAGCCAAGCGCTTTCGGGGATCAATTCTGGAAACACCATATATTTT. Residues: CASSQALSGINSGNTIYF.